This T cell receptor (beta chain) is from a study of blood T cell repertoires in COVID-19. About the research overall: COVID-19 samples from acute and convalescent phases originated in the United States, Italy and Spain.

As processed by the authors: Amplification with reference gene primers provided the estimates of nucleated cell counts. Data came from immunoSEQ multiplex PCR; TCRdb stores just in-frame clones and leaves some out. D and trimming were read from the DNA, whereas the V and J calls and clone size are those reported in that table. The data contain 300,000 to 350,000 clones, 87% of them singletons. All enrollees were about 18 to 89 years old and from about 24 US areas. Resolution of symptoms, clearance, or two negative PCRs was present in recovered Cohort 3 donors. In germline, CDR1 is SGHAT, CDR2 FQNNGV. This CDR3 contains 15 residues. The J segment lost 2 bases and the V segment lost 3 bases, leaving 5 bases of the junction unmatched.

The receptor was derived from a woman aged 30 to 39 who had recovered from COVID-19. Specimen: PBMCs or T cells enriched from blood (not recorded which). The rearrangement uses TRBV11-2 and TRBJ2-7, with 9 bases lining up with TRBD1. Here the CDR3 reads CASSLSGQGPYEQYF. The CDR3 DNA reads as TGTGCCAGCAGCTTGTCGGGACAGGGCCCCTACGAGCAGTACTTC. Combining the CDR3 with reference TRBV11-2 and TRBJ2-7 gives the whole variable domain EAGVAQSPRYKIIEKRQSVAFWCNPISGHATLYWYQQILGQGPKLLIQFQNNGVVDDSQLPKDRFSAERLKGVDSTLKIQPAKLEDSAVYLCASSLSGQGPYEQYFGPGTRLTVT.